What follows are 16 T cell receptor beta chains derived from one specimen sequenced in a study of identical twins. TCRdb redid the calling of the 5' RACE reads with MiXCR, one entry per CDR3 protein. The table lists about 340,000 distinct CDR3 sequences, 12% of them singletons. The same data also contributed to another study, on yellow fever vaccine responses in identical twins.

Input material: CD8+ T cells sorted from blood. The receptors originated from a young woman in good health.

The V gene is TRBV2, the J gene TRBJ1-5; D is uncertain. The CDR3 runs 14 residues. Trimming removed 1 base at V and 4 bases at J, with 8 bases between. Germline V gene sequence: CDR1 SNHLY, CDR2 FYNNEI. The CDR3 bases are TGTGCCAGCAGTGAAGGTAGCCCTAATCAGCCCCAGCATTTT. Amino acids: CASSEGSPNQPQHF.

J is TRBJ1-1 and V is TRBV18, with 7 positions matching TRBD1. CDR1 is KGHSH and CDR2 is LQKENI in the germline V gene. This CDR3 contains 20 residues. The V and J ends lost 0 bases and 1 base, in that order; junction bases with no gene match: 17. For the CDR3, the DNA is TGTGCCAGCTCACCACCCGTGGAAAGGGACAGCGAGATCCCGAACACTGAAGCTTTCTTT. It translates to CASSPPVERDSEIPNTEAFF.

This clonotype was picked up many times. The rearrangement links TRBV29-1 to TRBJ2-5, with D possibly matching TRBD2 (5 bases). This CDR3 has 13 residues. Germline V gives CDR1 SQVTM, CDR2 ANQGSEA. V dropped 3 bases and J dropped 4 bases, with 12 bases sitting between them. This CDR3 reads CSVEGWELETQYF. The CDR3 DNA reads TGCAGCGTTGAGGGGTGGGAGCTAGAGACCCAGTACTTC. Full variable domain (remainder filled in from reference TRBV29-1 and TRBJ2-5): SAVISQKPSRDICQRGTSLTIQCQVDSQVTMMFWYRQQPGQSLTLIATANQGSEATYESGFVIDKFPISRPNLTFSTLTVSNMSPEDSSIYLCSVEGWELETQYFGPGTRLLVL.

This clonotype has just a few counts. The chain uses TRBV28 and TRBJ1-1; weak D call: TRBD1 (6 bases). Germline V gene data show CDR1 as MDHEN and CDR2 as SYDVKM. The CDR3 sequence is 15 residues long. Trimming removed 5 bases from V and 0 bases from J, with 13 bases in between. CDR3 protein: CASSSTGALNTEAFF. The CDR3 DNA follows: TGTGCCAGCAGTAGCACGGGGGCGCTGAACACTGAAGCTTTCTTT.

The V gene is TRBV5-1, the J gene TRBJ2-1; D is possibly TRBD1 or TRBD2 (5 bases each). This CDR3 comprises 12 residues. V lost 8 bases and J 6 bases, leaving 12 bases between the germline ends. The germline gives CDR1 SGHRS, CDR2 YFSETQ. The CDR3 sequence is CASSRDGNEQFF. Here the CDR3 DNA reads TGCGCCAGTAGCCGGGACGGCAATGAGCAGTTCTTC.

The chain has TRBV20-1 and TRBJ2-1, with no clear D. The CDR3 is made up of 13 amino acids. Germline V gene sequence: CDR1 DFQATT, CDR2 SNEGSKA (reference sequence). Trimming removed 0 bases at V and 6 bases at J, with 9 bases between. The DNA of the CDR3 is TGCAGTGCTAGAGATGGCACTATCAATGAGCAGTTCTTC. The encoded protein is CSARDGTINEQFF.

This clonotype was seen more than once but under ten times. The chain is built from TRBV21-1 and TRBJ2-5. TRBV21-1 is deemed a pseudogene. The CDR3 runs to 15 residues. CDR3 nucleotides: TGTGCCAGCAGCAAAGCGGGACGGTTACAAGAGACCCAGTACTTC. Translated: CASSKAGRLQETQYF.

This clonotype was observed a few times. This chain links TRBV29-1 with TRBJ2-1; 8 nucleotides align to TRBD2. The germline V gene has CDR1 SQVTM and CDR2 ANQGSEA. V lost 0 bases, J lost 8 bases, and 9 bases stayed unmatched. This CDR3 is built from 15 residues. This CDR3 reads CSVEDSGGRLYEQFF. For the CDR3, the DNA is TGCAGCGTTGAAGATTCGGGCGGGAGGTTGTATGAGCAGTTCTTC.

The sample holds many counts of this clonotype. The rearrangement links TRBV27 to TRBJ2-3; a weak D match, TRBD2 (6 bases). CDR3 size: 13 residues. Germline V gives CDR1 MNHEY, CDR2 SMNVEV (reference sequence). The V and J ends lost 3 bases and 6 bases respectively, with 10 bases between them. The CDR3 is CASSLRGTDTQYF. The DNA of the CDR3 is TGTGCCAGCAGTTTGCGGGGTACGGATACGCAGTATTTT.

The chain combines TRBV9 with TRBJ2-5, with D perhaps TRBD1 (5 bases). Between the trimmed V and J ends, which lost 4 bases and 5 bases, there was a span of 12 bases. CDR3 length: 13 amino acids. Germline V gives CDR1 SGDLS, CDR2 YYNGEE. Written as DNA, the CDR3 is TGTGCCAGCAGCAAGGGGTTAATCGAGACCCAGTACTTC. It codes for CASSKGLIETQYF.

This clonotype has at least ten counts. The chain uses TRBV5-1 and TRBJ2-1, with 7 nucleotides matching TRBD1. In germline, CDR1 is SGHRS, CDR2 YFSETQ. The CDR3 contains 16 residues. With 4 bases clipped from V and 1 base from J, the junction kept 8 bases outside the gene matches. In DNA, the CDR3 is TGCGCCAGCAGCCTAGAGGGGGCGAGGTCCTACAATGAGCAGTTCTTC. Its protein is CASSLEGARSYNEQFF.

The chain has TRBV7-2 and TRBJ2-3; TRBD2 matches 8 bases. This CDR3 is built from 16 residues. Germline CDR1 is SGHTA and CDR2 is FQGNSA. The junction had 9 bases not matched to a gene; V was cut back by 4 bases and J by 3 bases. The CDR3 coding sequence is TGTGCCAGCAGCTCGAGGACTAGCTTCGGAACAGATACGCAGTATTTT. As protein: CASSSRTSFGTDTQYF.

The chain links TRBV6-1 to TRBJ2-7; tentatively, D is TRBD1 or TRBD2 (5 bases each). Germline values: CDR1 MNHNS, CDR2 SASEGT. V shed 6 bases and J shed 3 bases, with 9 bases lying between them. The CDR3 sequence is 12 residues long. CDR3 sequence reads: CASRGDIYEQYV. In nucleotides, the CDR3 is TGTGCCAGCAGGGGGGATATCTACGAGCAGTACGTC.

This clonotype was detected ten times or more. This sequence joins TRBV21-1 and TRBJ2-7. TRBV21-1 is tagged as a pseudogene. There are 13 residues in the CDR3. For the CDR3, the DNA is TGTGCCAGCAGCACAACCGCTCGAAACGAGCAGTACTTC. Its protein is CASSTTARNEQYF.

The rearrangement uses TRBV20-1 and TRBJ2-7, with D perhaps TRBD2 (6 bases). Germline CDR1 DFQATT, CDR2 SNEGSKA (reference sequence). This CDR3 spans 13 amino acids. The V end was cut by 3 bases, the J end by 3 bases, with 12 bases between. As DNA, the CDR3 is TGCAGTGCTAGGGGACTTTCAGGCTACGAGCAGTACGTC. Protein product: CSARGLSGYEQYV.

V gene TRBV5-5 combines with J gene TRBJ2-3, with 8 nucleotides matching TRBD1. The CDR3 totals 18 residues. V lost 2 bases and J lost 0; bases outside the gene matches: 11. Germline V gene sequence: CDR1 SGHKS, CDR2 YYEKEE (reference sequence). DNA of the CDR3: TGTGCCAGCAGCTTCGGCCAGGGGGCATACCTTAGCACAGATACGCAGTATTTT. It specifies CASSFGQGAYLSTDTQYF.